What follows are 13 T cell receptor beta chains derived from one specimen sequenced in a study of identical twins. TCRdb analysed the 5' RACE reads with MiXCR anew, one entry per CDR3 protein. The profile covers 400,000 to 650,000 distinct CDR3 sequences, with 20% to 25% appearing a single time and about 0.91% taken by the ten largest. These data also formed part of another study, on T cells expressing NK-cell markers.

Sequencing used CD4+ T cells sorted from blood. These TCRs come from a woman between 18 and 30 years old in good health.

In this sample, this clonotype turned up many times. The rearrangement uses TRBV20-1 and TRBJ1-2, with a weak D call TRBD1 (5 bases). The length of the CDR3 is 14 residues. Trimming left V 6 bases short and J 0 bases short, with 14 bases between. CDR1 is DFQATT, CDR2 SNEGSKA, per germline (reference sequence). The CDR3: CSAGTGGANYGYTF. For the CDR3, the DNA is TGCAGTGCAGGGACGGGGGGAGCTAACTATGGCTACACCTTC.

This clonotype has a count of ten or more. The genes are TRBV21-1 and TRBJ2-7; the listed D gene, TRBD1, was not tested against the DNA. TRBV21-1 counts as a pseudogene. The CDR3 length is 16 residues. In nucleotides, the CDR3 is TGTGCCAGCAGGACCTCGCCGGGACAGGGGATGGAGGAGCAGTACTTC. Translation gives CASRTSPGQGMEEQYF.

The sample holds a few counts of this clonotype. This rearrangement joins TRBV11-2 to TRBJ2-1; D might be TRBD2 (7 bases). This CDR3 comprises 15 residues. CDR1 and CDR2 (germline): SGHAT, FQNNGV. V was shortened by 6 bases and J by 4 bases, with 16 bases between the two germline ends. For the CDR3, the DNA is TGTGCCAGCAGGTTTTGGGGGGGCACTTACAATGAGCAGTTCTTC. This sequence encodes CASRFWGGTYNEQFF.

This clonotype was detected only a few times. The genes are TRBV18 and TRBJ2-7; D might be TRBD2 (6 bases). V was clipped by 3 bases and J by 3 bases, with 12 bases between them. Germline loops: CDR1 KGHSH, CDR2 LQKENI. The CDR3 has 14 amino acids. Written as DNA, the CDR3 is TGTGCCAGCTCACCTCTCGGGGGTAACTACGAGCAGTACTTC. Protein sequence: CASSPLGGNYEQYF. Looking up the rest from reference TRBV18 and TRBJ2-7 gives the full variable domain: NAGVMQNPRHLVRRRGQEARLRCSPMKGHSHVYWYRQLPEEGLKFMVYLQKENIIDESGMPKERFSAEFPKEGPSILRIQQVVRGDSAAYFCASSPLGGNYEQYFGPGTRLTVT.

The chain couples TRBV20-1 to TRBJ2-3; D gene uncertain. The ends were cut back, 3 bases at V and 0 bases at J, with 13 bases in the middle. This CDR3 region has 15 residues. Germline V gene lookup returns CDR1 DFQATT and CDR2 SNEGSKA (reference sequence). CDR3 sequence (DNA): TGCAGTGCTAGGCCGGACCTTTCTAGCACAGATACGCAGTATTTT. It yields the protein CSARPDLSSTDTQYF.

This clonotype was seen a few times. One junction end disagrees with the germline gene, perhaps due to a read error. The V gene is TRBV20-1, the J gene TRBJ1-2, with no clear D. Germline assignment: CDR1 DFQATT and CDR2 SNEGSKA (reference sequence). This CDR3 has 10 amino acids. CDR3 protein: CSASKKGPFF. The CDR3 DNA reads TGCAGTGCTAGCAAGAAGGGCCCGTTCTTC.

The chain links TRBV5-6 to TRBJ2-2; 7 bases are shared with TRBD1. V lost 3 bases to trimming and J lost 9 bases; unmatched junction nucleotides: 17. Germline CDR1 SGHDT, CDR2 YYEEEE. The CDR3 extends over 17 amino acids. As DNA, the CDR3 is TGTGCCAGCAGCTGGAATTTTGCCGGGACAGCCCGTTGGGAGCTGTTTTTT. It encodes CASSWNFAGTARWELFF.

The rearrangement joins TRBV25-1 to TRBJ2-1; 11 bases are shared with TRBD1. The germline V gene encodes CDR1 MGHDK and CDR2 SYGVNS. This CDR3 contains 13 residues. V shed 10 bases and J 9 bases; nucleotides not matched to a gene: 8. CDR3 loop: CATGGQGATEQFF. The CDR3, as DNA: TGTGCCACCGGAGGACAGGGGGCCACTGAGCAGTTCTTC.

This chain connects TRBV6-1 to TRBJ1-2; 9 nucleotides line up with TRBD1. The CDR3 is 14 amino acids. Losses at the gene ends were 8 bases for V and 0 bases for J; bases not matched to a gene: 4. Germline V gene sequence: CDR1 MNHNS, CDR2 SASEGT. CDR3 bases: TGTGCCAGCCGTAGGGACAGGGCTAACTATGGCTACACCTTC. Residues: CASRRDRANYGYTF.

This chain joins TRBV10-3 and TRBJ2-1; D remains ambiguous. The CDR3 has 15 amino acids. Trimming cost V 0 bases and J 5 bases, with 11 bases left between them. Germline V gene lookup returns CDR1 ENHRY and CDR2 SYGVKD. As DNA, the CDR3 is TGTGCCATCAGTGAGTCGAAGGTGCGCGACAATGAGCAGTTCTTC. It specifies CAISESKVRDNEQFF.

The chain links TRBV18 to TRBJ1-5; 9 nucleotides agree with TRBD1. The V gene end was trimmed by 4 bases and the J gene end by 3 bases; junction bases not matched to a gene: 4. The CDR3 runs to 15 residues. CDR1 is KGHSH, CDR2 LQKENI, per germline. The CDR3 region has the DNA TGTGCCAGCTCACGACGGACAGGGGACAATCAGCCCCAGCATTTT. Amino acids: CASSRRTGDNQPQHF.

This clonotype occurred a few times. The chain is built from TRBV7-2 and TRBJ2-5; D might be TRBD2 (6 bases). Germline V lookup: CDR1 SGHTA, CDR2 FQGNSA. The CDR3 length is 17 residues. The V end lost 3 bases, the J end lost 4 bases, and 21 bases lay between the germline ends. CDR3 protein: CASSFRRGRGAGETQYF. In DNA, the CDR3 is TGTGCCAGCAGCTTTAGGCGCGGTAGGGGAGCGGGAGAGACCCAGTACTTC.

This clonotype has more than one count but fewer than ten. The V and J genes are TRBV4-1 and TRBJ1-1, with 10 bases fitting TRBD1. With V trimmed by 2 bases and J by 4 bases, 7 bases remained unmatched. The CDR3 runs 16 residues. The germline V gene encodes CDR1 MGHRA and CDR2 YSYEKL. CDR3 in DNA: TGCGCCAGCAGCCAACGGTCTAGGACAGGGGGCACTGAAGCTTTCTTT. This encodes CASSQRSRTGGTEAFF.